A single sample is the source of the 6 T cell receptor beta chains below, sequenced in a study of response to subunit inactivated influenza vaccine. TCRdb re-called the RT-PCR reads through MiXCR, storing one row per CDR3 protein. The sample lists approximately 700,000 distinct CDR3 sequences; less than 20% were seen once. Sequencing was performed on PBMCs from blood, taken approximately 12 days after vaccination. The receptor source for this set is a man in his fifties or sixties who received an inactivated influenza vaccine.

The V gene is TRBV11-1, the J gene TRBJ1-2, with TRBD1 matching over 8 bases. The CDR3 length is 18 residues. V was pared by 1 base and J by 0 bases, with 10 bases of the junction left unmatched. Germline CDR1 is SGHAT and CDR2 is FQDESV (reference sequence). CDR3 in amino acids: CASSLGRDRRSTNYGYTF. DNA of the CDR3: TGTGCCAGCAGCTTAGGGAGGGACAGGCGATCGACTAACTATGGCTACACCTTC.

This clonotype was detected only a few times. The J gene is TRBJ1-4, the V gene TRBV6-1; unclear D gene. This CDR3 region has 15 residues. CDR1 and CDR2 (germline): MNHNS, SASEGT. V gave up 8 bases and J gave up 2 bases, with 15 bases separating them. This CDR3 is CASRPRGVTNEKLFF. CDR3 coding DNA: TGTGCCAGCCGACCCCGCGGGGTCACTAATGAAAAACTGTTTTTT.

This clonotype appeared many times. This rearrangement joins TRBV7-9 to TRBJ2-7, with 7 positions matching TRBD1. Germline trimming cut 5 bases from V and 6 bases from J; bases unmatched to any gene: 7. Germline V lookup: CDR1 SEHNR, CDR2 FQNEAQ (reference sequence). The CDR3 is made up of 13 amino acids. The CDR3 loop reads CASSPPTGPEQYF. CDR3 bases: TGTGCCAGCAGCCCCCCGACAGGGCCCGAGCAGTACTTC.

This clonotype was detected a few times. The chain joins TRBV7-9 to TRBJ1-6, with TRBD1 identical over 9 bases. This CDR3 comprises 16 residues. Looked up from germline, CDR1 is SEHNR and CDR2 is FQNEAQ (reference sequence). With V trimmed by 3 bases and J by 10 bases, 10 bases remained unmatched. The CDR3 loop is CASSFLLRTGESPLHF. The DNA of the CDR3 is TGTGCCAGCAGCTTTTTATTGAGGACAGGGGAATCACCCCTCCACTTT.

On this clonotype itself: At one of its ends the junction is not consistent with the germline gene, which may arise from a read error. DNA of the CDR3: TGTGTCAGCAGCAGCACGGGTCGCCAAGGGAATGAGCAGTTCTTC. It encodes CVSSSTGRQGNEQFF. The rearrangement links TRBV7-3 to TRBJ2-1; no definite D call. This CDR3 is built from 15 residues. The germline CDR1 and CDR2 sequences are SGHTA and FQGTGA.

This clonotype has only a few counts. The chain combines TRBV12-3 or TRBV12-4 with TRBJ2-1, with 7 bases lining up with TRBD2. This CDR3 region has 15 residues. Losses at the gene ends were 5 bases for V and 3 bases for J; bases not matched to a gene: 7. CDR3 sequence reads: CASSPSGIYYNEQFF. CDR3 in DNA: TGTGCCAGCAGTCCGAGCGGGATCTACTACAATGAGCAGTTCTTC.